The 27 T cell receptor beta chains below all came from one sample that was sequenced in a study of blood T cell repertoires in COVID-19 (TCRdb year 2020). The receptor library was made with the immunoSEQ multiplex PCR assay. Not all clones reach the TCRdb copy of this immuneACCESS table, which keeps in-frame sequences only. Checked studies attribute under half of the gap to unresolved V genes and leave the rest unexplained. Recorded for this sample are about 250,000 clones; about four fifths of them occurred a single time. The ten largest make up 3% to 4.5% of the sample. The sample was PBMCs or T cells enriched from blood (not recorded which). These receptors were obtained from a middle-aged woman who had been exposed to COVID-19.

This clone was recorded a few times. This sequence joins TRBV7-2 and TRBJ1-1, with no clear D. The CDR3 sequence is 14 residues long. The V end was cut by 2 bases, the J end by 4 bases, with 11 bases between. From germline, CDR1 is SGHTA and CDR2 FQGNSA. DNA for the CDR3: TGTGCCAGCAGCTTAAATAGCCGTTTCACTGAAGCTTTCTTT. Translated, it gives CASSLNSRFTEAFF.

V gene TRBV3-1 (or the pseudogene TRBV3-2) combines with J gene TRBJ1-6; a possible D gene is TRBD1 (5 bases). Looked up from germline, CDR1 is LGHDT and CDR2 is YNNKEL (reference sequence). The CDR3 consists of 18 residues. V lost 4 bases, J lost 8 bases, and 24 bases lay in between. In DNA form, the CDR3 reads TGTGCCAGCAGCCGGAGTCCGGGGGGGAGGCGGTATGATTCACCCCTCCACTTT. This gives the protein CASSRSPGGRRYDSPLHF.

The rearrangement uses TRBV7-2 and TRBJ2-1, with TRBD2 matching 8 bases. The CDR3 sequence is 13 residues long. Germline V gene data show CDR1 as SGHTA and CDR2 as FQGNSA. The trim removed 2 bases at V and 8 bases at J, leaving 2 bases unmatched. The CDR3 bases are TGTGCCAGCAGCTTAAACGGGGGGGATGAGCAGTTCTTC. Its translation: CASSLNGGDEQFF.

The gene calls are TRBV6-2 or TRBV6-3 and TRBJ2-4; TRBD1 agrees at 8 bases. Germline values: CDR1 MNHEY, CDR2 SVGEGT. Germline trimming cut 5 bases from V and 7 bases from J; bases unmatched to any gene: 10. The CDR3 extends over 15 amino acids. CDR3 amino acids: CASSRTGGWLNIQYF. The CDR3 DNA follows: TGTGCCAGCAGTAGAACAGGGGGGTGGCTTAACATTCAGTACTTC.

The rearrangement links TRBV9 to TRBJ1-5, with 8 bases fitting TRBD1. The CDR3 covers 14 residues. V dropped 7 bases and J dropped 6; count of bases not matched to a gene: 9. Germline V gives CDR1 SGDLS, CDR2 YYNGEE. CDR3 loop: CASGTTGGGQPQHF. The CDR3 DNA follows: TGTGCCAGCGGAACAACAGGGGGAGGTCAGCCCCAGCATTTT. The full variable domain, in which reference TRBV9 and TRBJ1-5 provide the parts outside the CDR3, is DSGVTQTPKHLITATGQRVTLRCSPRSGDLSVYWYQQSLDQGLQFLIQYYNGEERAKGNILERFSAQQFPDLHSELNLSSLELGDSALYFCASGTTGGGQPQHFGDGTRLSIL.

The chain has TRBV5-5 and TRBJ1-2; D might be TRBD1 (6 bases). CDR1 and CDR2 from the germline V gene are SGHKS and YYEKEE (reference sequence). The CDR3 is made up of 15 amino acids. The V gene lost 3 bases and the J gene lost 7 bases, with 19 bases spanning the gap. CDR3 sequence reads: CASSSGAGSVSGYTF. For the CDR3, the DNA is TGTGCCAGCAGCTCAGGGGCAGGGTCTGTCTCTGGCTACACCTTC.

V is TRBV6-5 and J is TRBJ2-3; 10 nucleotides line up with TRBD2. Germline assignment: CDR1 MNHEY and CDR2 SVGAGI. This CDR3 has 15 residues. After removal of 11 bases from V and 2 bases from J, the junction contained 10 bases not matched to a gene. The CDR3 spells CAGGLGLANTDTQYF. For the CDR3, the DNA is TGTGCCGGAGGACTGGGACTAGCGAACACAGATACGCAGTATTTT.

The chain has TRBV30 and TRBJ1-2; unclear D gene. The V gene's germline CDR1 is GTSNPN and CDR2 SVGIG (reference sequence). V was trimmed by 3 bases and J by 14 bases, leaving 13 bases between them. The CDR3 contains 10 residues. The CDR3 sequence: CAWRDLFNTF. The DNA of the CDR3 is TGTGCCTGGAGAGACTTATTTAATACCTTC.

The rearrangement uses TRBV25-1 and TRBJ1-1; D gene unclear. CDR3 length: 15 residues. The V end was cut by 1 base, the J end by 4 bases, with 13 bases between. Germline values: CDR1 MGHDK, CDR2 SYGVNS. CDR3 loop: CASSELGSGSTEAFF. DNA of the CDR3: TGTGCCAGCAGTGAATTAGGGTCGGGATCCACTGAAGCTTTCTTT.

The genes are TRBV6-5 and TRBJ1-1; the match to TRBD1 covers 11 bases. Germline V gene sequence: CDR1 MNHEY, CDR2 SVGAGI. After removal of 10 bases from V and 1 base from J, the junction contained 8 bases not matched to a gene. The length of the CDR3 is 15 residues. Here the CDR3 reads CATLDRGRGNTEAFF. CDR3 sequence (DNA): TGTGCCACCCTGGACAGGGGGCGAGGGAACACTGAAGCTTTCTTT.

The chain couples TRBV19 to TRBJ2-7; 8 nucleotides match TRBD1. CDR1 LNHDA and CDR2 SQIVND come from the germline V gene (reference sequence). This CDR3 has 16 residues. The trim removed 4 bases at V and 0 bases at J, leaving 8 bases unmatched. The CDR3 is CASSKGTGASSYEQYF. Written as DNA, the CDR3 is TGTGCCAGTAGTAAGGGGACAGGAGCCAGCTCCTACGAGCAGTACTTC.

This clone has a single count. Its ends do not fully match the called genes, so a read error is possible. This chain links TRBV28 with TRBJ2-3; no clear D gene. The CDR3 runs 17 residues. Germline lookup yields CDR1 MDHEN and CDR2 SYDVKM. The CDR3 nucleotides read TGTGCCAACAGTCCTCCCCGATTGGGCGCCAAGACAGATACGCAGTATTTT. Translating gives CANSPPRLGAKTDTQYF. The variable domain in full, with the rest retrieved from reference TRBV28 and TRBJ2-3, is DVKVTQSSRYLVKRTGEKVFLECVQDMDHENMFWYRQDPGLGLRLIYFSYDVKMKEKGDIPEGYSVSREKKERFSLILESASTNQTSMYLCANSPPRLGAKTDTQYFGPGTRLTVL.

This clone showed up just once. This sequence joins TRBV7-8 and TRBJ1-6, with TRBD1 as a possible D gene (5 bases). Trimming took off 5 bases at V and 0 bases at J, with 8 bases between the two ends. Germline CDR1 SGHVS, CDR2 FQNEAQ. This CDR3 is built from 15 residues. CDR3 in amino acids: CASSQQGSYNSPLHF. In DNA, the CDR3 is TGTGCCAGCAGCCAGCAGGGCTCCTATAATTCACCCCTCCACTTT.

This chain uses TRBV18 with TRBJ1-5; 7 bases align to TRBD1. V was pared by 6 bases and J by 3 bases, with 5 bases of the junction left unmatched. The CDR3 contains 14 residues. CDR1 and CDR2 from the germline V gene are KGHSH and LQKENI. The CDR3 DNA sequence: TGTGCCAGCTCGCTACAGGGGAACAATCAGCCCCAGCATTTT. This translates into CASSLQGNNQPQHF.

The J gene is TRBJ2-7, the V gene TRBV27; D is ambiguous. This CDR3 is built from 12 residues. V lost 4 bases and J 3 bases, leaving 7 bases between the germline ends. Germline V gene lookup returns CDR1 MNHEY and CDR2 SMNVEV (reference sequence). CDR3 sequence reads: CASSSLGYEQYF. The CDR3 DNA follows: TGTGCCAGCAGTTCTCTAGGCTACGAGCAGTACTTC.

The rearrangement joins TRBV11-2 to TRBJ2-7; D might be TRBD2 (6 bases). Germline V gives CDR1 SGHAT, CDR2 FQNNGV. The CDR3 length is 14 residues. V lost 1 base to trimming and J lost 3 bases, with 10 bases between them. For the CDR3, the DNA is TGTGCCAGCAGCTTAGGCGGGGAGGACTACGAGCAGTACTTC. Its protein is CASSLGGEDYEQYF.

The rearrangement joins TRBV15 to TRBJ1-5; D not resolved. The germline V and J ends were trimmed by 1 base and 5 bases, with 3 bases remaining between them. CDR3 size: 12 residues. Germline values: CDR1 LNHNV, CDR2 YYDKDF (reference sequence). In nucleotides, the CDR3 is TGTGCCACCAGCAGAGTAGATCAGCCCCAGCATTTT. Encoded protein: CATSRVDQPQHF.

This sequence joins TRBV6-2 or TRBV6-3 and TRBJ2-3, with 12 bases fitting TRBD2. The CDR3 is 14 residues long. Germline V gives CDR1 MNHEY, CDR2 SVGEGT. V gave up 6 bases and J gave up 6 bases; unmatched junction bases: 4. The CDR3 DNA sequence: TGTGCCAGCAGCCTAGCGGGGGGGCAGGATACGCAGTATTTT. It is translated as CASSLAGGQDTQYF.

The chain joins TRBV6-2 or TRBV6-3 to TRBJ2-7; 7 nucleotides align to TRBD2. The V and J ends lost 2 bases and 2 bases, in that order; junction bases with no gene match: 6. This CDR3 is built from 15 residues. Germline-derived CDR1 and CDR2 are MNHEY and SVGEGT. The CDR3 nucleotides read TGTGCCAGCAGTTACAATGGCGGGGGTGCCTACGAGCAGTACTTC. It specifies CASSYNGGGAYEQYF.

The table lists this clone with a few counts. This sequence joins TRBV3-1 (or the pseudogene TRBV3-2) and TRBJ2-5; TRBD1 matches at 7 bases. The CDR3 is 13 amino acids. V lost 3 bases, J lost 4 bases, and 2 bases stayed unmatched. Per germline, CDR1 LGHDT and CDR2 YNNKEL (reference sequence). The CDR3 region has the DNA TGTGCCAGCAGCCAGACAGGGATAGAGACCCAGTACTTC. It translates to CASSQTGIETQYF.

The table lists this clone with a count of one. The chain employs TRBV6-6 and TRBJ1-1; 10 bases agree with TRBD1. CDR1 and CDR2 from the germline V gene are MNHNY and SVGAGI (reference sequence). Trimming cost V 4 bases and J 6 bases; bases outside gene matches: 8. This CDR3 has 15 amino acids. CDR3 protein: CASSFPSTGGSEAFF. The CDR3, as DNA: TGTGCCAGCAGTTTCCCTTCGACAGGGGGCTCTGAAGCTTTCTTT.

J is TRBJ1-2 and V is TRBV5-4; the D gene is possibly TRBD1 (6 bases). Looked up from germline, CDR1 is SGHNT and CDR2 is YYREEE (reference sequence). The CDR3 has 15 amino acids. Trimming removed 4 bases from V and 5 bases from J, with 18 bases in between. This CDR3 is CASSPRQVAWYGYTF. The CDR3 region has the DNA TGTGCCAGCAGCCCACGACAGGTAGCGTGGTATGGCTACACCTTC.

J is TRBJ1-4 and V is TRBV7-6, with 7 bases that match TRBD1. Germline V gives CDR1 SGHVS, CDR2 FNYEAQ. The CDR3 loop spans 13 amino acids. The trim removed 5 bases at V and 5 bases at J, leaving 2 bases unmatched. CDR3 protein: CASSARGNEKLFF. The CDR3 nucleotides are TGTGCCAGCAGCGCCAGGGGGAATGAAAAACTGTTTTTT.

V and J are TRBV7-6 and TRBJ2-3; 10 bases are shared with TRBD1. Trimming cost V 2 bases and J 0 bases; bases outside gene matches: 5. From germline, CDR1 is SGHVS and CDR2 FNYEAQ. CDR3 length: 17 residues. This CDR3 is CASSLRGTGASTDTQYF. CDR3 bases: TGTGCCAGCAGCTTACGAGGGACAGGGGCTAGCACAGATACGCAGTATTTT.

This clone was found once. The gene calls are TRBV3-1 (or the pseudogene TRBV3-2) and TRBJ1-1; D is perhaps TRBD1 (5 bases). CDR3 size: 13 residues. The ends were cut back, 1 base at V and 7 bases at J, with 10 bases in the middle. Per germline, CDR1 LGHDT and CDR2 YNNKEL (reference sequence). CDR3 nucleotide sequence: TGTGCCAGCAGCCAAGGGGGGGTAGATGAAGCTTTCTTT. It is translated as CASSQGGVDEAFF.

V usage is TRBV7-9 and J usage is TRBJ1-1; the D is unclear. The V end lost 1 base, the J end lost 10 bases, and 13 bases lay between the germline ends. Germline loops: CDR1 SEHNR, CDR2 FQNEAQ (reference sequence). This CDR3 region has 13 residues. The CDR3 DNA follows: TGTGCCAGCAGCTTAGTCGGGGAGGGTCCAGCTTTCTTT. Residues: CASSLVGEGPAFF.

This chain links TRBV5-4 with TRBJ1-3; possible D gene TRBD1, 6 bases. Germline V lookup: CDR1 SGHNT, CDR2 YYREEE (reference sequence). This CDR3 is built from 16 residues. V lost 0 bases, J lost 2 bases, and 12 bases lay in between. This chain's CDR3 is CASSLAGRGPGNTIYF. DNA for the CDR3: TGTGCCAGCAGCTTGGCCGGGCGGGGGCCTGGAAACACCATATATTTT.